The 16 T cell receptor beta chains below were found in one sample sequenced in a study of regulatory T cells in long-lasting Graves disease. Time point: persistent/refractory GD, antithyroid drugs over 5 years with positive TRAb. RNA isolated from PBMCs was used to make the TCR library. Library construction for TCR beta used iRepertoire HTBI primers and Arm-PCR of CDR3 regions. MiXCR, applied by TCRdb to the multiplex PCR reads, yields one record per CDR3 protein. The sample has hundreds of thousands of distinct CDR3 sequences, about a fifth seen once. The sample was peripheral blood mononuclear cells (PBMCs), taken when the disease was refractory, from a patient treated with antithyroid drugs. Receptor source: a female donor with Graves disease.

The chain links TRBV2 to TRBJ2-3; 11 nucleotides agree with TRBD2. The CDR3 length is 15 residues. In germline, CDR1 is SNHLY, CDR2 FYNNEI. J lost 3 bases, V lost 6 bases, and 5 bases had no gene match. The CDR3, as DNA: TGTGCCAGCAGGACACTAGCGGGGGCTACAGATACGCAGTATTTT. Translation: CASRTLAGATDTQYF.

This clonotype has just a few counts. The rearrangement joins TRBV30 to TRBJ1-1; D is ambiguous. Trimming shortened V by 1 base and J by 8 bases, and 8 bases separated the two germline ends. Per the germline V gene, CDR1 is GTSNPN and CDR2 is SVGIG (reference sequence). The CDR3 runs to 11 residues. CDR3 DNA sequence: TGTGCCTGGAGTGCCGGTCTAGAAGCTTTCTTT. This encodes CAWSAGLEAFF.

This clonotype appeared many times. The CDR3 protein is CASRLAGGNHTF. Here the CDR3 DNA reads TGTGCCAGCAGGTTGGCAGGTGGGAATCACACCTTC. This sequence joins TRBV2 and TRBJ1-2; D is uncertain. Per germline, CDR1 SNHLY and CDR2 FYNNEI. V lost 6 bases to trimming and J lost 12 bases, with 17 bases between them. The CDR3 has 12 residues.

This clonotype was counted ten times or more. The gene calls are TRBV28 and TRBJ1-1; the D is unclear. Germline CDR1 and CDR2: MDHEN and SYDVKM. The germline V and J ends were trimmed by 5 bases and 0 bases, with 10 bases remaining between them. The CDR3 has 14 amino acids. The CDR3 DNA is TGTGCCAGCAGTCCACTCCGGATGAACACTGAAGCTTTCTTT. Protein sequence: CASSPLRMNTEAFF.

This chain uses TRBV5-6 with TRBJ1-1; D unclear. The V gene's germline CDR1 is SGHDT and CDR2 YYEEEE. V lost 4 bases and J 7 bases, leaving 11 bases between the germline ends. The CDR3 sequence is 12 residues long. The chain's CDR3 is CASSRGQIEAFF. In nucleotides, the CDR3 is TGTGCCAGCAGCCGCGGCCAGATTGAAGCTTTCTTT.

This chain's CDR3 is CASSQTGTAYGYTF. The CDR3 DNA reads TGTGCCAGCAGCCAAACGGGGACAGCGTATGGCTACACCTTC. The chain has TRBV3-1 and TRBJ1-2, with 7 positions matching TRBD1. Germline V CDR1 and CDR2: LGHDT, YNNKEL (reference sequence). The CDR3 covers 14 residues. V shed 2 bases, J shed 5 bases, and the junction held 5 bases outside the gene matches.

This clonotype was seen a few times. The rearrangement links TRBV4-3 to TRBJ2-7; 7 bases fit TRBD1. The CDR3 length is 15 residues. Germline assignment: CDR1 LGHNA and CDR2 YSLEER. V shed 1 base, J shed 3 bases, and the junction held 6 bases outside the gene matches. The CDR3 sequence is CASSQVGTVNYEQYF. Written as DNA, the CDR3 is TGCGCCAGCAGCCAAGTGGGGACAGTCAACTACGAGCAGTACTTC.

This clonotype was detected many times. This chain joins TRBV28 and TRBJ1-4; 12 bases are shared with TRBD1. CDR1 and CDR2 from the germline V gene are MDHEN and SYDVKM. The CDR3 length is 15 residues. V lost 6 bases to trimming and J lost 3 bases; unmatched junction nucleotides: 2. This CDR3 reads CASRGQGAPNEKLFF. As DNA, the CDR3 is TGTGCCAGCAGGGGACAGGGGGCGCCTAATGAAAAACTGTTTTTT.

The CDR3 reads CAWSWGQGQNGYTF. The CDR3, as DNA: TGTGCCTGGAGTTGGGGACAGGGTCAGAATGGCTACACCTTC. The rearrangement joins TRBV30 to TRBJ1-2; 9 positions match TRBD1. V was clipped by 2 bases and J by 6 bases; unmatched bases: 7. Germline CDR1 and CDR2: GTSNPN and SVGIG (reference sequence). The length of the CDR3 is 14 residues. Looking up the rest from reference TRBV30 and TRBJ1-2 gives the full variable domain: SQTIHQWPATLVQPVGSPLSLECTVEGTSNPNLYWYRQAAGRGLQLLFYSVGIGQISSEVPQNLSASRPQDRQFILSSKKLLLSDSGFYLCAWSWGQGQNGYTFGSGTRLTVV.

This clonotype was counted at least ten times. The CDR3: CASMPWSTDTQYF. The CDR3 DNA follows: TGTGCCAGCATGCCCTGGAGCACAGATACGCAGTATTTT. This chain connects TRBV27 to TRBJ2-3, with unresolved D. V was pared by 7 bases and J by 0 bases, with 8 bases between. Germline assignment: CDR1 MNHEY and CDR2 SMNVEV (reference sequence). The CDR3 is 13 amino acids.

This clonotype was counted between two and nine times. The genes are TRBV6-1 and TRBJ1-2; D gene unclear. Germline CDR1 and CDR2: MNHNS and SASEGT. There are 14 residues in the CDR3. Trimming pared 5 bases from V and 8 bases from J, leaving 18 bases between. The CDR3 loop is CASSPDGPGGGYTF. The DNA of the CDR3 is TGTGCCAGCAGTCCCGATGGACCAGGCGGCGGCTACACCTTC.

The chain joins TRBV12-3 or TRBV12-4 to TRBJ1-5; 7 bases are a match to TRBD1. V dropped 6 bases and J dropped 5; count of bases not matched to a gene: 10. The CDR3 is 15 residues long. For the CDR3, the DNA is TGTGCCAGCAGGTTGGGGGGGCAGGGGGATCAGCCCCAGCATTTT. Its translation: CASRLGGQGDQPQHF.

This clonotype was counted at least ten times. The V gene is TRBV20-1, the J gene TRBJ2-5; 7 bases map to TRBD2. Germline V gives CDR1 DFQATT, CDR2 SNEGSKA (reference sequence). V lost 0 bases to trimming and J lost 1 base; unmatched junction nucleotides: 11. The CDR3 length is 17 residues. The CDR3 nucleotides are TGCAGTGCTAGAGACCCTGGGGGGGACGAGACCCAAGAGACCCAGTACTTC. Protein product: CSARDPGGDETQETQYF.

This clonotype was recorded many times. The chain has TRBV6-5 and TRBJ2-7; 8 bases are a match to TRBD1. Germline V lookup: CDR1 MNHEY, CDR2 SVGAGI. This CDR3 contains 14 residues. Unmatched junction bases numbered 6, after V lost 4 bases and J lost 4 bases. Here the CDR3 DNA reads TGTGCCAGCAGTTTCCGGGACAGGTTTTACGAGCAGTACTTC. This encodes CASSFRDRFYEQYF.

Only a few counts were recorded for this clonotype. V gene TRBV29-1 combines with J gene TRBJ2-7; the match to TRBD1 covers 10 bases. This CDR3 contains 15 residues. CDR1 and CDR2 (germline): SQVTM, ANQGSEA. J was trimmed by 2 bases and V by 5 bases; bases with no gene match: 9. This chain's CDR3 is CSVSTSGTGAYEQYF. Here the CDR3 DNA reads TGCAGCGTTTCTACCTCCGGGACAGGGGCCTACGAGCAGTACTTC.

This clonotype has a handful of counts. The chain is built from TRBV29-1 and TRBJ2-5; 8 bases map to TRBD1. The CDR3 covers 14 residues. Trimming at V came to 4 bases and at J to 5 bases, leaving 9 bases not matched to a gene. Per germline, CDR1 SQVTM and CDR2 ANQGSEA. CDR3 coding DNA: TGCAGCGTTGTCTCAGGGGGCCTTGGGGAGACCCAGTACTTC. Protein sequence: CSVVSGGLGETQYF.